The subject of this entry is one TCR beta chain. A few counts support this clonotype. Its antigen is not yet known. Qualities for individual bases were not recorded, and no much larger clone is one base off. The data were taken from a study of patients and donors after allogeneic stem cell transplantation (TCRdb year 2020). Receptors were amplified or captured by RT-PCR. TCRdb names NextSeq 550 as the instrument used. TCRdb redid the processing of the public reads, applying fastp at Q25 and MiXCR, and retained in-frame beta chains. Entries that share a CDR3 protein sequence are merged under the most common genes and DNA. Counted in this sample were about 960,000 distinct CDR3 sequences; more than 15% of them appeared once. The ten largest clones represent roughly 6% of the sample. Trimming costs V 1 base and J 2 bases, and their ends lie 18 bases apart. Taken from the germline V gene (reference sequence), the CDR1 and CDR2 loops are DFQATT and SNEGSKA. From the cysteine up to the phenylalanine, the CDR3 has a length of 16 residues. Left in the record is the CDR3 DNA by itself, 48 bases read in frame from the first base.

The rearranged segments are TRBV20-1 and TRBJ2-7, with the identity of the D gene unclear. The TCR comes from a human donor who was either an allogeneic HSCT recipient or a stem cell or donor lymphocyte infusion donor (not recorded which). It is not recorded whose cells these are; they may come from a transplant donor. The sequencing sample was made of blood, either unsorted or a sorted T cell fraction (not recorded which). The DNA sequence is TGCAGTGCTAGAGGTCAGGACCCAGAGACCACCTACGAGCAGTACTTC. Protein translation: CSARGQDPETTYEQYF.